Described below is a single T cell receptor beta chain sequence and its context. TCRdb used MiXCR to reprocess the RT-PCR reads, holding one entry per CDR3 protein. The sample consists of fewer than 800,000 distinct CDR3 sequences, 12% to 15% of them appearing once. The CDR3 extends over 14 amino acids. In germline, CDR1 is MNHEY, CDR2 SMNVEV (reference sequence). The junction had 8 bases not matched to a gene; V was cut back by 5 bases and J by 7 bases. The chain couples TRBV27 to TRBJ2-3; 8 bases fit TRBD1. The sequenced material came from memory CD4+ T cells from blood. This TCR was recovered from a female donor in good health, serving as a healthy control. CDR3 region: CASSDRGIPHTQYF. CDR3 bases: TGTGCCAGCAGTGACAGGGGTATTCCTCATACGCAGTATTTT.